This T cell receptor (beta chain) was captured in a study of neurological immune-mediated disorders (dated by TCRdb to the late 2010s). General notes on the study: Among the 35 or so multiple sclerosis patients, 31 had relapsing-remitting MS and 3 had secondary progressive MS. Peripheral blood TCR-beta repertoires from HTLV-I-associated myelopathy (HAM/TSP) patients, multiple sclerosis patients and healthy controls were compared by UMI-based sequencing. The 106 TCR-beta libraries covered PBMC samples along with longitudinal samples, technical triplicates, and paired sorted CD4+ and CD8+ T-cell subsets. The cohort included approximately 70 subjects: approximately 15 with HAM/TSP, about 34 with multiple sclerosis, and approximately 20 healthy controls. Summary of the overall study and its limitations: No clinical or MRI features were associated with the MS cluster, and the authors said that larger cohorts are needed. In phylogenetic analysis, the repertoires of 18 of 34 MS patients grouped into a cluster of related CDR3 sequences, which suggests a possible signature at the repertoire level. The highest TCR clonal expansion was observed in HAM/TSP patients, whereas the lowest was observed in MS patients, even when compared with healthy controls. No identical CDR3 amino acid sequences were found to be shared among expanded clones across subjects, suggesting that TCR-beta repertoires were private in all groups.

cDNA synthesis used template-switch 5'RACE with a primer carrying a 10-nucleotide random unique molecular identifier tagging each TCR transcript. Every sequencing run yielded over 170 million TCR-beta sequences covering 15-18 subjects. The RNeasy kit was used for extraction of total RNA. The KAPA Real-time Library Amplification kit was used to amplify TCR-beta VDJ regions with primers targeting the TCR constant region and the 5'RACE anchor. A first PCR added sample indexes and Illumina adaptors, after which a second PCR increased the library yield. After Ampure bead purification, the roughly 650 bp TCR product was size-selected on a 2% E-gel SizeSelection system. Before pooling, libraries had their quality checked on a Bioanalyzer, their concentration measured with Qubit, and their quantity determined with the Kapa Library Quantification kit. An Illumina HiSeq 2500 sequenced the libraries paired-end 2 x 150 bp. To increase sequence diversity, roughly 24-31% phiX was spiked into each library pool. In the authors' own workflow: Quality-filtered reads were processed with the UMI-based MiGEC pipeline, and over 90% of raw TCR sequences were removed by the MiGEC pipeline during error correction. IMGT germline references were used for aligning VDJ genes, and each clonotype was defined as a unique CDR3 amino acid sequence together with its V-J genes. Clonal expansion, Shannon diversity, and CDR3 relatedness (CalcPairwiseDistances, ClusterSamples) were evaluated with VDJtools, and phylogenetic trees were built with CLCbio workbench. A clone was classed as expanded if it had 8 or more unique UMIs, a cutoff based on coefficient-of-variation modelling across technical triplicates. TCRdb reprocessed the public reads (quality trimming at Q25 with fastp, clone calling with MiXCR) and kept in-frame beta chains. Rows with a matching CDR3 protein are joined into one entry that keeps the most common DNA and genes. It is TCRdb's table, rather than the study itself, that gives the V and J calls and clone size. Present in this sample are over 60,000 distinct CDR3 sequences, 4.5% to 5.5% of which were seen just once. The top ten clones comprise 2.2% of the sample.

CDR1 and CDR2 are drawn from the germline V gene: SGHTA, FQGNSA. The CDR3 contains 19 residues, cysteine and phenylalanine counted. Only the CDR3 part of the read is kept: 57 bases, read in frame from the first base. Details on this clonotype: This receptor's antigen is unknown. At one end the junction does not follow the germline gene, possibly because of a read error.

For the unsorted PBMC libraries, 2 million PBMCs were stored in RNAlater at -80 degrees C until RNA extraction and were used to generate the libraries. Multiple sclerosis patients were enrolled in a US clinical protocol under which disease progression was evaluated by magnetic resonance imaging. Peripheral blood underwent Ficoll-Hypaque density gradient centrifugation to isolate PBMCs, which were then cryopreserved in liquid nitrogen. Sequences were obtained from PBMCs. The chain employs TRBV7-2 and TRBJ1-3, with a tentative D gene TRBD1 over 5 matching bases. The receptor was isolated from a woman in her seventies with multiple sclerosis. The CDR3 is CASSLGGARFLSSGNTIYF. The sequence in DNA is TGTGCCAGCAGTTTAGGCGGGGCCCGTTTCCTTTCCTCTGGAAACACCATATATTTT.